The T cell receptor (beta chain) under discussion was sequenced for a study of blood T cell repertoires in COVID-19 (dated by TCRdb to 2018 to 2020). Regarding the research as a whole: Collaborator samples came from the United States, Italy and Spain and covered acute and convalescent phases of COVID-19. A de-identified subject ID, COVID-19 status, age in years and sex were almost always included in the sample metadata. The dataset comprised deeply sampled blood TCRbeta repertoires from subjects exposed to, actively infected with, or recovered from COVID-19. HLA class I and class II types, where available, came from metadata supplied by the sample provider rather than from assay-based typing. The repertoires were released in a freely available public database intended as a resource for research on the immune response to SARS-CoV-2. Samples came from the ongoing ImmuneRACE study (first 160 participants) plus 1,254 subjects from 6 global collaborators. The prospective study material was composed of cDNA or gDNA derived from T cells, B-cell-depleted T cells, or PBMCs. Summary of the overall study and its limitations: The amount of clinical and demographic metadata varied by source and participant and was provided uncurated.

Collaborating institutions collected whole blood in K2EDTA tubes following their own protocols. For TCRbeta analysis, collaborator samples were shipped as frozen whole blood, as isolated PBMCs, or as DNA extracted from either sample type. On this clone: Its recognized antigen is unknown. Nothing much larger sits one base from this clone, and base qualities are not available.

TCRbeta CDR3 regions were amplified from genomic DNA using the immunoSEQ Assay, a bias-controlled multiplex PCR. The paper's data handling went like this. The number of nucleated cells in each sample was estimated from the amplification of reference gene primers within the assay. To quantify the absolute abundance of each unique TCRbeta CDR3 rearrangement, sequence reads were collapsed and filtered. For each sample, productive Simpson clonality was calculated as the square root of Simpson's diversity index over productive rearrangements. The source is immuneACCESS, and TCRdb retained only in-frame sequences with V and J called. Part of the clones is not carried over; for the studies checked, unresolved V genes explain less than half of this, and the remainder is unexplained. D and trimming were read from the DNA, whereas the V and J calls and clone size are those reported in that table. Recorded for this sample are over 90,000 clones; 90% of them occurred a single time. Over 4.5% of the sample lies in the top ten.

V is pruned by 3 bases and J by 10 bases, leaving 9 bases of the junction without a gene match. CDR1 and CDR2, per the germline V gene, are SNHLY and FYNNEI. Its CDR3 holds 16 amino acids, cysteine through phenylalanine. Only the CDR3 region is kept as DNA, spanning 48 bases read in frame from base 1. This TCR was sampled from a man aged 50-60 years with acute or convalescent COVID-19. Source material: peripheral blood. This chain joins TRBV2 to TRBJ2-1; a stretch of 13 junction bases matches TRBD2. The sequenced DNA: TGTGCCAGCAGTGAGAGAATAGGGACTAGCGGGAAAGAGCAGTTCTTC. Translated, this is CASSERIGTSGKEQFF.